This T cell receptor (beta chain) was observed in a study of shared clonotypes between healthy human individuals. Study summary: Each donor contributed plates that comprised three CD4 naive, three CD4 memory, two CD8 naive and one CD8 memory.

CD45RA+ naive and CD45RA-negative memory subsets were separated from CD4+ cells. Study results and caveats: Clonotypes shared by all four sorted-subset donors had higher generation probabilities than non-shared clonotypes.

The assay was carried out at the deep level. Generated by immunoSEQ multiplex PCR, the TCRdb table keeps only in-frame clones and is missing some. The sample includes roughly 2 million clones, approximately 94% seen only once; the top ten take around 0.13%. In the case of this clone: Antigen: not known.

Germline V gene data show CDR1 as MNHNY and CDR2 as SVGAGI (reference sequence). This CDR3 is built from 14 residues. V shed 7 bases, J shed 2 bases, and the junction held 5 bases outside the gene matches. The receptor's source is a man between 18 and 35 years old in good health. This chain connects TRBV6-6 to TRBJ1-2; 9 nucleotides match TRBD1. The specimen was naive CD4+ T cells sorted from blood. Described subset: CD45RA+ positively selected. The CDR3: CASKQGAWNYGYTF. CDR3 nucleotides: TGTGCCAGCAAACAGGGGGCTTGGAACTATGGCTACACCTTC.